These 9 T cell receptor beta chains were sequenced from one sample in a study of naive and memory T cell subsets. Reverse transcription of blood and skin TCR RNA was primed at alpha and beta constant regions. One entry per CDR3 protein, called by TCRdb with MiXCR from the 5' RACE reads. In the table there are tens of thousands of distinct CDR3 sequences, about 4% of which are singletons. Whole blood, roughly 2.5 ml, came from adult healthy volunteers. The receptor source for this set is a male donor in good health.

This clonotype was counted at least ten times. This chain joins TRBV29-1 and TRBJ2-2; 7 bases are a match to TRBD2. Trimming took 7 bases from V and 6 from J; bases not matched to a gene: 2. Looked up from germline, CDR1 is SQVTM and CDR2 is ANQGSEA. CDR3 length: 11 residues. The CDR3 DNA is TGCAGCGCGGGGGGTCCCGGGGAGCTGTTTTTT. Its protein product is CSAGGPGELFF.

Only a few counts were recorded for this clonotype. The rearrangement links TRBV19 to TRBJ2-3; 10 bases are a match to TRBD1. The CDR3 has 15 amino acids. Germline V gives CDR1 LNHDA, CDR2 SQIVND (reference sequence). Trimming removed 3 bases from V and 3 bases from J; junction bases left unmatched: 3. This CDR3 is CASSIRDRGTDTQYF. CDR3 bases: TGTGCCAGTAGTATCCGGGACAGGGGAACAGATACGCAGTATTTT.

The V gene is TRBV19, the J gene TRBJ2-6; D uncertain. V was trimmed by 7 bases and J by 0 bases, leaving 4 bases between them. The germline V gene has CDR1 LNHDA and CDR2 SQIVND (reference sequence). This CDR3 spans 13 amino acids. CDR3 sequence (DNA): TGTGCCAGTAAGACCTCTGGGGCCAACGTCCTGACTTTC. The encoded protein is CASKTSGANVLTF. Complete variable domain (other parts from reference TRBV19 and TRBJ2-6): DGGITQSPKYLFRKEGQNVTLSCEQNLNHDAMYWYRQDPGQGLRLIYYSQIVNDFQKGDIAEGYSVSREKKESFPLTVTSAQKNPTAFYLCASKTSGANVLTFGAGSRLTVL.

This clonotype is medium-sized. The chain is built from TRBV7-9 and TRBJ2-7; D may match TRBD1 or TRBD2 (6 bases each). V lost 1 base and J 2 bases, leaving 15 bases between the germline ends. Germline V CDR1 and CDR2: SEHNR, FQNEAQ (reference sequence). This CDR3 is built from 16 residues. The chain's CDR3 is CASSLEGGRTPYEQYF. Here the CDR3 DNA reads TGTGCCAGCAGCTTAGAGGGGGGACGTACCCCCTACGAGCAGTACTTC.

This clonotype has a count of ten or more. V gene TRBV5-1 combines with J gene TRBJ2-5; D perhaps matches TRBD1 (6 bases). Trimming shortened V by 0 bases and J by 4 bases, and 7 bases separated the two germline ends. Germline assignment: CDR1 SGHRS and CDR2 YFSETQ. The CDR3 totals 13 residues. CDR3 protein: CASSLGDTETQYF. The CDR3 DNA sequence: TGCGCCAGCAGCTTGGGGGACACAGAGACCCAGTACTTC.

This clonotype has ten or more counts. The genes are TRBV10-3 and TRBJ1-5, with D hard to call. CDR3 length equals 12 residues. V dropped 4 bases and J dropped 4 bases, with 5 bases sitting between them. CDR1 is ENHRY, CDR2 SYGVKD, per germline. In DNA form, the CDR3 reads TGTGCCATCAGTGGGCAGAATCAGCCCCAGCATTTT. It encodes CAISGQNQPQHF.

There are many counts of this clonotype. CDR3 in amino acids: CASSESWVASPLHF. As DNA, the CDR3 is TGTGCCAGCAGTGAATCCTGGGTGGCTTCACCCCTCCACTTT. The genes are TRBV25-1 and TRBJ1-6; D is ambiguous. Germline V gene sequence: CDR1 MGHDK, CDR2 SYGVNS. Trimming removed 1 base at V and 9 bases at J, with 10 bases between. The CDR3 runs to 14 residues.

This clonotype has a handful of counts. The chain links TRBV28 to TRBJ2-2; TRBD2 matches 7 bases. The J segment lost 4 bases and the V segment lost 4 bases, leaving 6 bases of the junction unmatched. CDR3 size: 15 residues. CDR1 and CDR2 from the germline V gene are MDHEN and SYDVKM. The CDR3 sequence: CASSSPRGITGELFF. CDR3 DNA sequence: TGTGCCAGCAGTTCCCCGCGGGGGATCACCGGGGAGCTGTTTTTT.

This clonotype was detected ten times or more. The rearrangement links TRBV5-1 to TRBJ1-5; no definite D call. Trimming cost V 0 bases and J 6 bases, with 10 bases left between them. Germline-derived CDR1 and CDR2 are SGHRS and YFSETQ. The CDR3 spans 14 residues. This CDR3 is CASSLEGSGQPQHF. As DNA, the CDR3 is TGCGCCAGCAGCTTGGAAGGGAGTGGTCAGCCCCAGCATTTT.